The sequence of this TCR beta chain was determined in a study of patients and donors after allogeneic stem cell transplantation (dated by TCRdb to 2019 to 2021). As concerns this clonotype: No cognate antigen has been identified for it. Base qualities are not recorded, but no much larger clone differs from it by a single base.

The CDR3 contains 14 residues, cysteine and phenylalanine counted. Only CDR3 DNA is held: 42 bases, read in frame from base 1. V is shortened by 6 bases, J by 5 bases, and the region joining them spans 13 bases. The library was prepared using RT-PCR. The reads were generated on a NextSeq 550. TCRdb trimmed the raw reads at Q25, called clones with MiXCR and kept productive beta chains. CDR3 protein sequences are deduplicated, and each keeps its most common genes and DNA. The sample contains over 200,000 distinct CDR3 sequences, 35% to 45% of them found a single time. Roughly 12% of the sample lies in the top ten.

This receptor chain uses TRBV12-3 or TRBV12-4 and TRBJ1-4; the best D guess is TRBD1, with 5 bases matching. This sequence was found in a human donor who was either an allogeneic HSCT recipient or a stem cell or donor lymphocyte infusion donor (not recorded which). It is not recorded whose cells these are; they may come from a transplant donor. Material: blood, either unsorted or a sorted T cell fraction (not recorded which). CDR3 protein: CASRRRRANEKLFF. The nucleotides are TGTGCCAGCAGACGCCGCAGGGCGAATGAAAAACTGTTTTTT.